These 4 T cell receptor beta chains were sequenced from one sample in a study of blood T cells in healthy people across ages. Then a second PCR, running about 6 to 12 cycles, was carried out with a sample-barcoded 5' primer and a J-beta primer mix. From the 5' RACE reads, TCRdb called clonotypes with MiXCR, one entry per CDR3 protein. Of 800,000 or so distinct CDR3 sequences detected, approximately 67% appear once; the ten largest clones hold about 30%. Sequenced material: blood. These receptors came from a man aged 25 to 45 in good health.

This clonotype was recorded once. This chain links TRBV21-1 with TRBJ2-1; whether TRBD2, the table's D call, matches the DNA was not checked. TRBV21-1 is tagged as a pseudogene. The CDR3 extends over 17 amino acids. The CDR3 DNA is TGTGCCAGCAGCAAAAGGCGGGGGGGCCAAACCTACAATGAGCAGTTCTTC. Its protein product is CASSKRRGGQTYNEQFF.

This clonotype occurred a few times. The CDR3 spells CSARPPGNSPLHF. Written as DNA, the CDR3 is TGCAGTGCTAGACCGCCAGGGAATTCACCCCTCCACTTT. This chain joins TRBV20-1 and TRBJ1-6; maybe TRBD1 (5 bases). The CDR3 spans 13 residues. The germline V gene encodes CDR1 DFQATT and CDR2 SNEGSKA (reference sequence). Trimming cost V 2 bases and J 7 bases, with 9 bases left between them.

The chain has TRBV6-1 and TRBJ1-5, with a tentative D call TRBD1 (6 bases). The CDR3 has 16 amino acids. CDR1 and CDR2 (germline): MNHNS, SASEGT. Deletions cut 3 bases from V and 1 base from J, with 13 bases between. The DNA of the CDR3 is TGTGCCAGCAGTGACCGGGGGGGGCGAAGCAATCAGCCCCAGCATTTT. Its translation is CASSDRGGRSNQPQHF.

The V gene is TRBV27, the J gene TRBJ2-3, with 8 bases matching TRBD1. This CDR3 contains 16 residues. From germline, CDR1 is MNHEY and CDR2 SMNVEV (reference sequence). Trimming at V came to 0 bases and at J to 4 bases, leaving 6 bases not matched to a gene. Here the CDR3 reads CASSLSDREVADTQYF. CDR3 in DNA: TGTGCCAGCAGTTTATCGGACAGGGAAGTGGCAGATACGCAGTATTTT.